These T cell receptor beta chains were read from a single sample in a study of blood T cell repertoires in COVID-19. TCRdb keeps only in-frame clones here, not all; method: immunoSEQ multiplex PCR. The table shows 300,000 to 350,000 clones, with 87% occurring only once. Input material: peripheral blood. These receptor sequences come from a young man with COVID-19, enrolled during active disease. The CDR3 runs from the conserved cysteine through the conserved F or W. A D gene is named only where the DNA matches it firmly. Where a row states a size, it is once, few, many or the class of an expanded clone; other rows omit it.

J	V	size	D	CDR3	DNA
TRBJ2-7	TRBV7-9	NA	TRBD2	CASSPVEAGKYEQYF	TGTGCCAGCAGCCCCGTTGAAGCGGGAAAGTACGAGCAGTACTTC
TRBJ2-5	TRBV6-5	NA	NA	CASSYGSTGGETQYF	TGTGCCAGCAGTTACGGATCTACTGGGGGGGAGACCCAGTACTTC
TRBJ2-5	TRBV7-9	once	TRBD2	CASSPSGGSRETQYF	TGTGCCAGCAGCCCAAGCGGGGGTAGTCGGGAGACCCAGTACTTC
TRBJ2-7	TRBV9	NA	TRBD2	CASSPGGGVPYEQYF	TGTGCCAGCAGCCCAGGCGGGGGAGTCCCCTACGAGCAGTACTTC
TRBJ2-3	TRBV18	NA	TRBD2	CASSMGLAGTDTQYF	TGTGCCAGCTCGATGGGACTAGCGGGGACAGATACGCAGTATTTT
TRBJ1-2	TRBV11-3	once	NA	CASSLDSGYGYTF	TGTGCCAGCAGCTTAGATTCAGGGTATGGCTACACCTTC
TRBJ2-2	TRBV24-1	NA	TRBD1	CATRIGQGSGELFF	TGTGCCACCAGAATAGGACAGGGCTCCGGGGAGCTGTTTTTT
TRBJ2-5	TRBV5-4	NA	TRBD2	CASTPRAGVETQYF	TGTGCCAGCACCCCCCGGGCGGGGGTAGAGACCCAGTACTTC
TRBJ2-5	TRBV5-4	NA	TRBD2	CASSPGTSRTSKETQYF	TGTGCCAGCAGCCCCGGGACTAGCCGTACCTCTAAAGAGACCCAGTACTTC
TRBJ1-5	TRBV27	NA	TRBD1	CASSTRQGGQPQHF	TGTGCCAGCAGTACTAGACAGGGCGGTCAGCCCCAGCATTTT
TRBJ2-3	TRBV30	NA	TRBD2	CAWRGWVAGADTQYF	TGTGCCTGGAGGGGTTGGGTAGCGGGAGCAGATACGCAGTATTTT
TRBJ2-1	TRBV6-2/TRBV6-3	NA	TRBD2	CASSSQPGLAGAHNEQFF	TGTGCCAGCAGTTCGCAACCCGGACTAGCGGGAGCCCACAATGAGCAGTTCTTC
TRBJ2-1	TRBV5-4	NA	TRBD2	CASSSGTRAYNEQFF	TGTGCCAGCAGCTCCGGGACTAGGGCATACAATGAGCAGTTCTTC
TRBJ1-4	TRBV4-3	NA	TRBD1	CASSQYRGEEKLFF	TGCGCCAGCAGCCAGTACAGGGGCGAGGAAAAACTGTTTTTT
TRBJ2-6	TRBV14	NA	NA	CASSHPTGRISSGANVLTF	TGTGCCAGCAGCCACCCGACAGGGAGGATTAGCTCTGGGGCCAACGTCCTGACTTTC
TRBJ1-1	TRBV28	NA	NA	CASSDTDISAFF	TGTGCCAGCAGTGATACGGACATTTCAGCTTTCTTT
TRBJ1-1	TRBV7-2	once	NA	CASSLGDTTEAFF	TGTGCCAGCAGCTTAGGTGACACCACTGAAGCTTTCTTT
TRBJ2-7	TRBV5-1	NA	NA	CASSLGPGVPYEQYF	TGCGCCAGCAGCTTGGGGCCAGGGGTTCCCTACGAGCAGTACTTC
TRBJ2-2	TRBV28	NA	TRBD2	CASSSNPGGGLAGSVPGELFF	TGTGCCAGCAGTTCTAACCCGGGAGGGGGACTAGCGGGATCCGTTCCCGGGGAGCTGTTTTTT
TRBJ2-1	TRBV5-1	many	NA	CASSLRLGGEVGEQFF	TGCGCCAGCAGCTTGCGCTTAGGAGGTGAGGTGGGTGAGCAGTTCTTC
TRBJ2-7	TRBV23-1	NA	TRBD1	CASRGQIYEQYF	TGCGCCTCAAGGGGACAGATCTACGAGCAGTACTTC
TRBJ1-1	TRBV19	NA	TRBD1	CASSIINRGNTEAFF	TGTGCCAGTAGTATAATTAACAGGGGGAACACTGAAGCTTTCTTT
TRBJ2-3	TRBV5-4	NA	NA	CASSGRLEIDTQYF	TGTGCCAGCAGCGGTCGACTAGAGATAGATACGCAGTATTTT
TRBJ2-1	TRBV15	NA	TRBD1	CATRGWGQGNEQFF	TGTGCCACCAGGGGATGGGGACAGGGGAATGAGCAGTTCTTC
TRBJ1-2	TRBV6-2/TRBV6-3	NA	NA	CASSVQGLSYGYTF	TGTGCCAGCAGTGTACAGGGTCTCTCCTATGGCTACACCTTC
TRBJ2-3	TRBV6-5	NA	TRBD2	CASTRGGDTDTQYF	TGTGCCAGCACCCGGGGGGGCGACACAGATACGCAGTATTTT
TRBJ1-1	TRBV5-4	NA	TRBD1	CASSSTGQGAKNTEAFF	TGTGCCAGCAGTTCTACGGGACAGGGGGCGAAGAACACTGAAGCTTTCTTT
TRBJ1-2	TRBV27	NA	NA	CASSRGSGYGYTF	TGTGCCAGCAGTCGAGGGTCTGGCTATGGCTACACCTTC
TRBJ2-7	TRBV6-5	NA	TRBD2	CASSRGLAGVSEQYF	TGTGCCAGCAGCCGGGGACTAGCGGGAGTGTCCGAGCAGTACTTC
TRBJ2-2	TRBV7-9	NA	NA	CASSNRVNTGELFF	TGTGCCAGCAGCAACAGGGTAAACACCGGGGAGCTGTTTTTT
TRBJ2-5	TRBV19	NA	NA	CASKRQTAQETQYF	TGTGCCAGTAAACGACAGACAGCTCAAGAGACCCAGTACTTC
TRBJ2-2	TRBV10-3	NA	NA	CAISETDSHTGELFF	TGTGCCATCAGTGAGACTGACAGTCACACCGGGGAGCTGTTTTTT
TRBJ2-7	TRBV12-3/TRBV12-4	once	NA	CASSSPGRYEQYF	TGTGCCAGCAGTTCACCAGGGCGCTACGAGCAGTACTTC
TRBJ2-1	TRBV4-3	NA	TRBD2	CASSQALTSGGTEQFF	TGCGCCAGCAGCCAGGCCCTAACTAGCGGGGGTACTGAGCAGTTCTTC
TRBJ1-4	TRBV2	NA	NA	CASSLLGPKVGEKLFF	TGTGCCAGCAGTCTCTTGGGGCCGAAAGTGGGTGAAAAACTGTTTTTT
TRBJ2-2	TRBV4-2	NA	TRBD2	CASSQHSGENTGELFF	TGTGCCAGCAGCCAACATAGCGGGGAGAACACCGGGGAGCTGTTTTTT
TRBJ2-5	TRBV7-9	NA	TRBD2	CASSSPSGRGGETQYF	TGTGCCAGCAGCTCGCCTAGCGGGAGAGGCGGAGAGACCCAGTACTTC
TRBJ1-5	TRBV19	once	TRBD1	CASTLQGGKYNQPQHF	TGTGCCAGTACCCTACAGGGGGGGAAATACAATCAGCCCCAGCATTTT
TRBJ1-1	TRBV6-2/TRBV6-3	NA	NA	CASSLEGVGTEAFF	TGTGCCAGCAGCCTCGAGGGTGTGGGCACTGAAGCTTTCTTT
TRBJ2-5	TRBV7-2	NA	NA	CASSLRLGGETQYF	TGTGCCAGCAGCTTAAGGCTGGGAGGCGAGACCCAGTACTTC
TRBJ2-1	TRBV11-2	NA	TRBD1	CASRADRDVQFF	TGTGCCAGCAGAGCGGACAGGGACGTCCAGTTCTTC
TRBJ2-5	TRBV2	NA	TRBD1	CASSEARTGGKGETQYF	TGTGCCAGCAGTGAAGCGCGGACAGGGGGCAAGGGAGAGACCCAGTACTTC
TRBJ2-6	TRBV5-1	NA	TRBD1	CASSSGQGVYLAGANVLTF	TGCGCCAGCAGCTCGGGACAGGGGGTTTATCTGGCTGGGGCCAACGTCCTGACTTTC
TRBJ2-1	TRBV6-1	once	TRBD1	CASSALGQGTYNEQFF	TGTGCCAGCAGTGCTCTAGGACAGGGGACCTACAATGAGCAGTTCTTC
TRBJ2-5	TRBV5-6	once	NA	CASSLGRAGNTQETQYF	TGTGCCAGCAGCTTGGGTAGGGCAGGGAATACCCAAGAGACCCAGTACTTC
TRBJ1-3	TRBV6-5	NA	TRBD1	CASSYSRTGSGNTIYF	TGTGCCAGCAGTTACTCCCGGACAGGATCTGGAAACACCATATATTTT
TRBJ2-5	TRBV27	NA	NA	CASSLARMETQYF	TGTGCCAGCAGTTTAGCCAGGATGGAGACCCAGTACTTC
TRBJ2-5	TRBV6-6	few	TRBD1	CASSPSRTGRETQYF	TGTGCCAGCAGCCCCAGCCGGACAGGGCGAGAGACCCAGTACTTC
TRBJ1-2	TRBV4-3	many	TRBD1	CASSHGQGASGYTF	TGCGCCAGCAGCCATGGACAGGGGGCGTCTGGCTACACCTTC
TRBJ1-6	TRBV7-2	NA	TRBD1	CASSLVGQAGSPLHF	TGTGCCAGCAGCTTAGTTGGACAGGCTGGTTCACCCCTCCACTTT
TRBJ2-7	TRBV6-5	once	NA	CASSYQGAGEQYF	TGTGCCAGCAGTTACCAGGGTGCAGGCGAGCAGTACTTC
TRBJ2-5	TRBV20-1	NA	NA	CSASFREETQYF	TGCAGTGCTAGTTTTCGCGAAGAGACCCAGTACTTC
TRBJ1-1	TRBV5-1	NA	TRBD1	CASSLAGQGLSSMNTEAFF	TGCGCCAGCAGCTTGGCGGGACAGGGGTTAAGTTCCATGAACACTGAAGCTTTCTTT
TRBJ1-2	TRBV6-5	NA	NA	CASSLSYRANYGYTF	TGTGCCAGCAGCTTATCCTACAGGGCTAACTATGGCTACACCTTC
TRBJ1-4	TRBV5-1	NA	NA	CASSLGPRGISNEKLFF	TGCGCCAGCAGCTTGGGCCCGAGAGGAATCAGTAATGAAAAACTGTTTTTT
TRBJ2-7	TRBV4-2	NA	TRBD1	CASSQASGQGNYEQYF	TGTGCCAGCAGCCAAGCCTCGGGACAGGGGAACTACGAGCAGTACTTC
TRBJ2-3	TRBV30	NA	TRBD1	CAWSVKEGQGYSADTQYF	TGTGCCTGGAGTGTAAAGGAGGGACAGGGGTATAGCGCAGATACGCAGTATTTT
TRBJ2-3	TRBV3-1/TRBV3-2	NA	NA	CASSPSADTQYF	TGTGCCAGCAGCCCCTCTGCAGATACGCAGTATTTT
TRBJ2-3	TRBV5-1	NA	TRBD2	CASSLDSGTLYTQYF	TGCGCCAGCAGCTTGGATAGCGGGACACTATATACGCAGTATTTT